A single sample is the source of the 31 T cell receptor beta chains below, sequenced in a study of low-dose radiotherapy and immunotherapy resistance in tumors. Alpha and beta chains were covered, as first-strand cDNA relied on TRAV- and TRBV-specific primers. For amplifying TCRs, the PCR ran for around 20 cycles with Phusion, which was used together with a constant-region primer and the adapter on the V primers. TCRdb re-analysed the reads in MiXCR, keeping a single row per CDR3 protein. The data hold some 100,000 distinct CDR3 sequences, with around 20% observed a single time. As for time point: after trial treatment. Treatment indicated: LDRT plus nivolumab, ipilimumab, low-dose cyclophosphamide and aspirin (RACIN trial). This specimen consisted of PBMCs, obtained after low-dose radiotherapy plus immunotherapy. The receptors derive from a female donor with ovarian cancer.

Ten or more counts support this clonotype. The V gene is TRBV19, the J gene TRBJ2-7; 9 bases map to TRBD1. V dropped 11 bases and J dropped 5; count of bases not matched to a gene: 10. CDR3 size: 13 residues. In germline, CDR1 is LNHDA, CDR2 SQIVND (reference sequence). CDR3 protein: CASSRTGGDEQYF. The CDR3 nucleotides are TGTGCCTCCTCCCGCACAGGGGGCGACGAGCAGTACTTC.

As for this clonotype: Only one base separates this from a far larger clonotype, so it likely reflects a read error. The CDR3 bases are TGTGCTAGTGGTTTGCCGACACCCTCCTACGAGCAGTTCTTC. Its translation: CASGLPTPSYEQFF. The chain is built from TRBV12-5 and TRBJ2-1, with D unresolved. The CDR3 runs 14 residues. V lost 2 bases and J 10 bases, leaving 15 bases between the germline ends. Germline-derived CDR1 and CDR2 are LGHNT and FRNRAP. Using reference TRBV12-5 and TRBJ2-1 for the parts outside the CDR3, the full variable domain is DARVTQTPRHKVTEMGQEVTMRCQPILGHNTVFWYRQTMMQGLELLAYFRNRAPLDDSGMPKDRFSAEMPDATLATLKIQPSEPRDSAVYFCASGLPTPSYEQFFGPGTRLTVL.

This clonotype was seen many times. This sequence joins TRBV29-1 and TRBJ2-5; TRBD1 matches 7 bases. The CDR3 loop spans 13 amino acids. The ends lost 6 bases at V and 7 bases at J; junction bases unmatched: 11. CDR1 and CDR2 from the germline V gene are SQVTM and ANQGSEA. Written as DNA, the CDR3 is TGCAGCGTAGCCCTACAGGGGCAGGGGACCCAGTACTTC. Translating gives CSVALQGQGTQYF.

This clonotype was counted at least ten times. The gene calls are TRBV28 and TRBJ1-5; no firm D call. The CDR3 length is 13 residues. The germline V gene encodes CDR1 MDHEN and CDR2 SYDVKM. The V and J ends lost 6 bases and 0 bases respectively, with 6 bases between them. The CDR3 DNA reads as TGTGCCAGCAGGTCTAATAGCAATCAGCCCCAGCATTTT. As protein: CASRSNSNQPQHF.

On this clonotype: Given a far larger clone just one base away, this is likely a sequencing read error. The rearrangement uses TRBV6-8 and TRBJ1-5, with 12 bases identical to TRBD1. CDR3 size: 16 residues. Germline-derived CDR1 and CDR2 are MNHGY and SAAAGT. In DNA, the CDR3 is TGTGCCACCAGTGAAGGGACAGGGGGCTTCAATCAGCCCCAGCTTTTT. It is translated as CATSEGTGGFNQPQLF.

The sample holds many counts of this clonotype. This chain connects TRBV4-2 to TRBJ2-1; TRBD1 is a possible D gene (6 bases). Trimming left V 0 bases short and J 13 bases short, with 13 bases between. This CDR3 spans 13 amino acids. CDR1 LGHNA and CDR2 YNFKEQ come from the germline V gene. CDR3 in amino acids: CASSQDTGDKQFF. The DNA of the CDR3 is TGTGCCAGCAGCCAAGACACCGGGGACAAACAGTTCTTC.

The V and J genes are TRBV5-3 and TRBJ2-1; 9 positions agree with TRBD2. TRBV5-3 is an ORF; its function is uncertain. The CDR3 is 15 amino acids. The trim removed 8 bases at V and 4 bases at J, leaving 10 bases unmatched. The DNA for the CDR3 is TGTGCCAGCAGCCCGGCGGGAGGGCGGTACAATGAGCAGTTCTTC. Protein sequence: CASSPAGGRYNEQFF.

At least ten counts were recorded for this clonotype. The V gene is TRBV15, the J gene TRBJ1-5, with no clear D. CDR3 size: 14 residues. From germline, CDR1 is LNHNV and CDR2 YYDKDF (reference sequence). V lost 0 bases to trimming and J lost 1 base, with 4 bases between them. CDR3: CATSRDRSNQPQHF. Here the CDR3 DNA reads TGTGCCACCAGCAGAGATAGGAGCAATCAGCCCCAGCATTTT.

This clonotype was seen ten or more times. The CDR3 nucleotides read TGTGCCAGCAGTTACGGGACAGATTATGGCTACACCTTC. Translated, it gives CASSYGTDYGYTF. The chain recombines TRBV6-6 with TRBJ1-2, with 7 bases aligning to TRBD1. Germline-derived CDR1 and CDR2 are MNHNY and SVGAGI (reference sequence). CDR3 length equals 13 residues. Losses at the gene ends were 2 bases for V and 5 bases for J; bases not matched to a gene: 2.

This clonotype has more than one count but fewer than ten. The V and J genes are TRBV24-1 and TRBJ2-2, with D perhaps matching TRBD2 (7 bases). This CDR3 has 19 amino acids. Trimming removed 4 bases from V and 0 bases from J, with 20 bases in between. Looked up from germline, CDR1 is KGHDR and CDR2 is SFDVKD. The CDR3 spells CATSDRGRGRGSNTGELFF. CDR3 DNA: TGTGCCACCAGTGACCGGGGGAGGGGGAGAGGATCGAACACCGGGGAGCTGTTTTTT.

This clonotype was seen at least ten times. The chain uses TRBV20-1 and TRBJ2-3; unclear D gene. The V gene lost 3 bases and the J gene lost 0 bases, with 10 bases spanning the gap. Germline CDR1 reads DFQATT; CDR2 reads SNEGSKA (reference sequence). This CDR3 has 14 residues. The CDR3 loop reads CSARGATSTDTQYF. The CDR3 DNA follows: TGCAGTGCTAGGGGTGCGACTAGCACAGATACGCAGTATTTT.

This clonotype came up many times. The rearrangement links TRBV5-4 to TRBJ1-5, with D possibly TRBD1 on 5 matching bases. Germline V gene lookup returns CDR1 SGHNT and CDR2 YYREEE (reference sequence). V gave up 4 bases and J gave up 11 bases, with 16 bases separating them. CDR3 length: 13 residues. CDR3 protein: CASSVQGFGTQHF. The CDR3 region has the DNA TGTGCCAGCAGCGTGCAGGGATTCGGGACCCAGCATTTT.

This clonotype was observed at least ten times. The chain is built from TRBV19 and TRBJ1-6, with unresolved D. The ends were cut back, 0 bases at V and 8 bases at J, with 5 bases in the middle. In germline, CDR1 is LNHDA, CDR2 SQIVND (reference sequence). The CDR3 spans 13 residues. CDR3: CASSIDADSPLHF. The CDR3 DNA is TGTGCCAGTAGTATAGACGCGGATTCACCCCTCCACTTT.

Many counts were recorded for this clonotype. CDR3 amino acids: CASRHPGRVVQETQYF. Written as DNA, the CDR3 is TGTGCCAGCAGACATCCAGGGCGGGTGGTCCAAGAGACCCAGTACTTC. This chain connects TRBV2 to TRBJ2-5; D is perhaps TRBD1 or TRBD2 (5 bases each). The length of the CDR3 is 16 residues. The germline gives CDR1 SNHLY, CDR2 FYNNEI. Trimming removed 6 bases at V and 1 base at J, with 18 bases between.

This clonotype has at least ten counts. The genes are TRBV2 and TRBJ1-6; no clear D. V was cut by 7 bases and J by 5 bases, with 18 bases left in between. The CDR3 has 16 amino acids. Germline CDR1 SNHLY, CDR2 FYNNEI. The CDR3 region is CASTLPGIANNSPLHF. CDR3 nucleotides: TGTGCCAGCACGCTACCGGGGATAGCTAATAATTCACCCCTCCACTTT.

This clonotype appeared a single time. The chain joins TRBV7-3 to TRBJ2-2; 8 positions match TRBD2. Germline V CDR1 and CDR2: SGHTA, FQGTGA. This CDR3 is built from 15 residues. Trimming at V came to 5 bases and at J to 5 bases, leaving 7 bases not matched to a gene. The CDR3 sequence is CASSPRGEWTGELFF. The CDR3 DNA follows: TGTGCCAGCAGCCCGCGGGGGGAGTGGACCGGGGAGCTGTTTTTT. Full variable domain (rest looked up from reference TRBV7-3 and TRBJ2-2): GAGVSQTPSNKVTEKGKYVELRCDPISGHTALYWYRQSLGQGPEFLIYFQGTGAADDSGLPNDRFFAVRPEGSVSTLKIQRTERGDSAVYLCASSPRGEWTGELFFGEGSRLTVL.

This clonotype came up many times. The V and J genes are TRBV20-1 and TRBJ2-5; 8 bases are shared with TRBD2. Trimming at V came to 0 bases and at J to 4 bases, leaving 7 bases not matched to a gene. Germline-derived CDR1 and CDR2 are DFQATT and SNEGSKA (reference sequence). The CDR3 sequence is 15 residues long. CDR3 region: CSARDPGLAAETQYF. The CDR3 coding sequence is TGCAGTGCTAGAGATCCCGGACTAGCTGCAGAGACCCAGTACTTC.

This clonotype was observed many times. The CDR3 DNA reads TGTGCCAGCAGTTGGTGGCAGAATGAGCAGTTCTTC. Amino acid sequence: CASSWWQNEQFF. The J gene is TRBJ2-1, the V gene TRBV6-2 or TRBV6-3, with D unresolved. CDR3 size: 12 residues. Trimming removed 4 bases at V and 7 bases at J, with 8 bases between. Germline loops: CDR1 MNHEY, CDR2 SVGEGT.

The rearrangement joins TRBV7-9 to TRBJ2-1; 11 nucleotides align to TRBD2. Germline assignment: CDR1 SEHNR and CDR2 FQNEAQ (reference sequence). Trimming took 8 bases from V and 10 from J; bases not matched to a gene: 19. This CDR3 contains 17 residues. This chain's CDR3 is CASLPWNLAGGSGEQFF. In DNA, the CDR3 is TGTGCCAGCCTGCCCTGGAATCTAGCGGGGGGATCGGGGGAGCAGTTCTTC.

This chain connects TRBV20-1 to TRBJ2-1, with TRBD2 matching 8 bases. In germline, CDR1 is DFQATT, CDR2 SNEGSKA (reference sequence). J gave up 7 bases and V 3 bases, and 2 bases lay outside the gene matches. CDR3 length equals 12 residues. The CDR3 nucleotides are TGCAGTGCTAGCCGGGGGGGTAATGAGCAGTTCTTC. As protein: CSASRGGNEQFF.

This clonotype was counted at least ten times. CDR3 nucleotides: TGTGCCAGCAGCCCTCCACAGGGTCGCTATGGCTACACCTTC. Its protein is CASSPPQGRYGYTF. V gene TRBV3-1 combines with J gene TRBJ1-2; a possible D gene is TRBD1 (6 bases). Trimming cost V 4 bases and J 4 bases, with 13 bases left between them. CDR1 and CDR2 (germline): LGHDT, YNNKEL (reference sequence). This CDR3 contains 14 residues.

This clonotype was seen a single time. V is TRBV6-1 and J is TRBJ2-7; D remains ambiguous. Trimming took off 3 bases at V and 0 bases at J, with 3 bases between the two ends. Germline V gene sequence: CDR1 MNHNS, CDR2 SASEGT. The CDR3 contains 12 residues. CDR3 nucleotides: TGTGCCAGCAGTGATGACTCCTACGAGCAGTACTTC. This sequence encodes CASSDDSYEQYF.

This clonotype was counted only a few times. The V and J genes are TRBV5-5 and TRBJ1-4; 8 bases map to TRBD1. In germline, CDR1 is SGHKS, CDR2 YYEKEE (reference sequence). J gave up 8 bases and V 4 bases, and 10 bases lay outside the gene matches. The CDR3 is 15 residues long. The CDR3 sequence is CASSQVAGGLEKLFF. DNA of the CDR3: TGTGCCAGCAGCCAGGTGGCAGGGGGCTTGGAAAAACTGTTTTTT.

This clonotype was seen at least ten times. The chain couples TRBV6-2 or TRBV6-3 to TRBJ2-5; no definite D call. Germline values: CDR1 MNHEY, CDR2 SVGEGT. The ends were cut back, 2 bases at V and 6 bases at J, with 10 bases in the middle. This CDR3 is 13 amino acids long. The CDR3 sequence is CASSYTLGKTQYF. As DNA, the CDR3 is TGTGCCAGCAGTTACACCCTGGGGAAGACCCAGTACTTC.

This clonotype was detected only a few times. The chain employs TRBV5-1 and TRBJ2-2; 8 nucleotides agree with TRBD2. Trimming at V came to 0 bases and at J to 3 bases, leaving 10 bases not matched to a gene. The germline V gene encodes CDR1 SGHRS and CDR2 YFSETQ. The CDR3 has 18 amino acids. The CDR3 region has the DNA TGCGCCAGCAGCTTGGCCCCCTCCGGGGGGGGGCACACCGGGGAGCTGTTTTTT. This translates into CASSLAPSGGGHTGELFF.

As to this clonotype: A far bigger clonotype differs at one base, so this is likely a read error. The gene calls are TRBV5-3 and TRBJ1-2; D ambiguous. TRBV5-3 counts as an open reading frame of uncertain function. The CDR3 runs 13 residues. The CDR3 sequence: CASGPRRSGSFAF. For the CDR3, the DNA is TGTGCCAGCGGCCCGAGGAGGTCCGGGTCTTTTGCCTTC.

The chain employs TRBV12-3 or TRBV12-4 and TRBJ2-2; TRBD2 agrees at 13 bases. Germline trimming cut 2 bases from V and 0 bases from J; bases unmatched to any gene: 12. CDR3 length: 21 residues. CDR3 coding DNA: TGTGCCAGCAGTTTAATACTTAGACTAGCGGGGGGTCCTTCGAACACCGGGGAGCTGTTTTTT. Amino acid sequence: CASSLILRLAGGPSNTGELFF.

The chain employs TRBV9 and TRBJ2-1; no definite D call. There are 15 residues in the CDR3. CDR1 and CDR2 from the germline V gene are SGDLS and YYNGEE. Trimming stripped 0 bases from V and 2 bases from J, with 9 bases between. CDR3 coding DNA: TGTGCCAGCAGCGTAGGGAGTTTGGCCTACAATGAGCAGTTCTTC. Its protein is CASSVGSLAYNEQFF.

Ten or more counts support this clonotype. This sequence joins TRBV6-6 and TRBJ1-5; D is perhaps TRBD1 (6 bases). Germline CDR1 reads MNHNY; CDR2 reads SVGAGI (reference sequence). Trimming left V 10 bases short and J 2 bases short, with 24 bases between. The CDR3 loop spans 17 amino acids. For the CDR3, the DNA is TGTGCCACCAACCCCGGGGGGGGGGGCAGCGGCAATCAGCCCCAGCATTTT. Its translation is CATNPGGGGSGNQPQHF.

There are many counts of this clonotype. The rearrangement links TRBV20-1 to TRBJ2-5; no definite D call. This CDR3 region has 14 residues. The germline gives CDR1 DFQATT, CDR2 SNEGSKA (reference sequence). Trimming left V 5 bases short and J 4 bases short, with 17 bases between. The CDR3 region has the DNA TGCAGTGCTGGACGCATGGAGCTTGGAGAGACCCAGTACTTC. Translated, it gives CSAGRMELGETQYF.

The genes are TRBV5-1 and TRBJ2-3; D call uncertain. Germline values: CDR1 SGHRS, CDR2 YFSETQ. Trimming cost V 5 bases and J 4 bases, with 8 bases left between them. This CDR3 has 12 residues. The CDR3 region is CASSPQPDTQYF. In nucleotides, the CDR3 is TGCGCCAGCAGTCCCCAACCAGATACGCAGTATTTT. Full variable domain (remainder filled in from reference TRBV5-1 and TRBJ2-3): KAGVTQTPRYLIKTRGQQVTLSCSPISGHRSVSWYQQTPGQGLQFLFEYFSETQRNKGNFPGRFSGRQFSNSRSEMNVSTLELGDSALYLCASSPQPDTQYFGPGTRLTVL.